A selection of T cell receptor beta chains follows, all from one sample in a study of CD8+ T cells in alopecia areata. Assay: immunoSEQ multiplex PCR; the TCRdb copy retains only in-frame clones and omits some. The sample lists 80,000 to 100,000 clones, approximately 42% occurring once. Sequenced sample: CD4+ T cells sorted from blood. Source of these receptors: a human donor with alopecia areata. Each CDR3 is given with its conserved first and last residue. A D gene is named only where the DNA matches it firmly. Some rows have no size entry. The others give once, few or many, or a class for an expanded clone.

13,TRBJ2-5,TRBV7-9,-,-,CASSSEVVETQYF,TGTGCCAGCAGCTCCGAAGTCGTAGAGACCCAGTACTTC
17,TRBJ2-1,TRBV27,-,few,CASSFLNWGSYRNEQFF,TGTGCCAGCAGTTTTCTAAACTGGGGGAGTTATAGGAATGAGCAGTTCTTC
13,TRBJ2-7,TRBV6-5,TRBD1,few,CASSRQGASEQYF,TGTGCCAGCAGCCGACAGGGGGCTTCGGAGCAGTACTTC
13,TRBJ2-4,TRBV30,-,-,CAWTEDPKNIQYF,TGTGCCTGGACTGAGGATCCCAAAAACATTCAGTACTTC
14,TRBJ2-2,TRBV27,-,-,CASKSRGHTGELFF,TGTGCCAGCAAGAGCAGGGGACACACCGGGGAGCTGTTTTTT
20,TRBJ2-1,TRBV4-1,TRBD2,-,CASSQDSPLLAGESYNEQFF,TGCGCCAGCAGCCAAGATTCCCCTCTACTAGCGGGAGAGTCTTACAATGAGCAGTTCTTC
16,TRBJ2-2,TRBV23-1,-,few,CASVVARGANTGELFF,TGCGCCAGCGTCGTCGCCCGGGGCGCGAACACCGGGGAGCTGTTTTTT
12,TRBJ2-7,TRBV10-2,-,-,CASGELRYEQYF,TGCGCCAGCGGGGAACTTCGCTACGAGCAGTACTTC
14,TRBJ1-5,TRBV5-1,-,-,CASKEGNGNQPQHF,TGCGCCAGCAAAGAAGGGAATGGAAATCAGCCCCAGCATTTT
15,TRBJ2-3,TRBV4-2,TRBD2,-,CASSQDTGGADTQYF,TGTGCCAGCAGCCAAGATACGGGAGGGGCAGATACGCAGTATTTT
17,TRBJ1-2,TRBV30,-,-,CAWAFNDLKRTPRGYTF,TGTGCCTGGGCCTTTAACGACCTAAAGAGGACGCCTCGGGGCTACACCTTC
16,TRBJ2-1,TRBV18,-,few,CASSPPLGYSYNEQFF,TGTGCCAGCTCACCACCGTTGGGCTACTCCTACAATGAGCAGTTCTTC
12,TRBJ2-2,TRBV7-3,-,-,CASSQGSGELFF,TGTGCCAGCAGTCAAGGGTCCGGGGAGCTGTTTTTT
16,TRBJ1-1,TRBV4-3,TRBD1,once,CASSQGQGPRGTEAFF,TGCGCCAGCAGCCAGGGACAGGGGCCGCGGGGCACTGAAGCTTTCTTT
12,TRBJ1-2,TRBV19,-,-,CASESDLYGYTF,TGTGCCAGTGAATCAGATCTCTATGGCTACACCTTC
12,TRBJ2-3,TRBV29-1,-,-,CSVEGKVDTQYF,TGCAGCGTTGAAGGAAAGGTGGATACGCAGTATTTT
15,TRBJ2-1,TRBV1,-,once,CTSSQGGEEYNEQFF,TGCACCAGCAGCCAAGGGGGAGAGGAATACAATGAGCAGTTCTTC
11,TRBJ2-4,TRBV2,-,-,CASIVSNIQYF,TGTGCCAGCATAGTTAGCAACATTCAGTACTTC
11,TRBJ1-1,TRBV7-2,-,-,CASSLIVEAFF,TGTGCCAGCAGCTTAATAGTCGAAGCTTTCTTT
12,TRBJ1-6,TRBV30,-,-,CAWSRVGSPLHF,TGTGCCTGGAGTCGAGTGGGTTCACCCCTCCACTTT
15,TRBJ2-2,TRBV29-1,-,few,CSVALDSPGSGELFF,TGCAGCGTCGCCCTTGACAGCCCAGGGTCCGGGGAGCTGTTTTTT
13,TRBJ1-1,TRBV11-3,TRBD1,-,CASSEGQYTEAFF,TGTGCCAGCAGCGAGGGACAGTACACTGAAGCTTTCTTT
14,TRBJ2-5,TRBV5-1,-,-,CASSSAGLSDPQYF,TGCGCCAGCAGTTCTGCGGGACTGTCTGATCCCCAGTACTTC
15,TRBJ2-1,TRBV7-3,TRBD2,once,CASSFSGTSTNEQFF,TGTGCCAGCAGCTTCTCAGGGACTAGCACGAATGAGCAGTTCTTC
13,TRBJ2-3,TRBV7-9,-,few,CASSSHSLYTQYF,TGTGCCAGCAGCTCACATAGCTTGTATACGCAGTATTTT
13,TRBJ1-1,TRBV7-9,-,-,CASSLVQNTEAFF,TGTGCCAGCAGCTTAGTGCAAAACACTGAAGCTTTCTTT
12,TRBJ2-3,TRBV6-6,TRBD2,-,CASTLSGTTQYF,TGTGCCAGCACCCTCAGCGGGACTACGCAGTATTTT
15,TRBJ2-2,TRBV6-4,-,-,CASSVEGQSTGELFF,TGTGCCAGCAGTGTTGAAGGGCAGAGCACCGGGGAGCTGTTTTTT
18,TRBJ2-3,TRBV5-1,TRBD2,-,CASSSLPTSAGGTDTQYF,TGCGCCAGCAGCTCCCTTCCCACGTCGGCGGGAGGCACAGATACGCAGTATTTT
13,TRBJ2-7,TRBV9,TRBD2,few,CASSESSGLVQYF,TGTGCCAGCAGCGAGAGCTCCGGACTAGTTCAGTACTTC
16,TRBJ2-1,TRBV11-2,TRBD2,-,CASSRRTGTSVDEQFF,TGTGCCAGCAGCCGCCGAACCGGGACTAGCGTCGATGAGCAGTTCTTC
15,TRBJ2-1,TRBV7-3,-,few,CASSLGGHGYNEQFF,TGTGCCAGCAGCCTAGGAGGACACGGCTACAATGAGCAGTTCTTC
10,TRBJ1-2,TRBV30,-,-,CAGDTNGYTF,TGTGCCGGGGACACCAATGGCTACACCTTC